These T cell receptor beta chains were read from a single sample in a study of Graves' ophthalmopathy and Graves' hyperthyroidism. TCRdb re-called the multiplex PCR reads through MiXCR, storing one row per CDR3 protein. The top ten hold roughly 2.3% of the sample, which has some 370,000 distinct CDR3 sequences, about a sixth seen once. Sequenced sample: peripheral blood. These receptors were collected from an adult woman with stable Graves' hyperthyroidism. CDR3s include the opening cysteine and the closing phenylalanine or tryptophan. D genes are given only for firm matches. Clone size is stated in some rows and not others, as once, few, many or a class when expanded.

v_gene	j_gene	d_gene	abundance	CDR3aa	CDR3nt
TRBV28	TRBJ1-5	.	many	CACEGHRLNQPQHF	TGTGCCTGCGAAGGACACCGACTAAATCAGCCCCAGCATTTT
TRBV21-1	TRBJ2-7	.	many	CASSARREGHRRLAGAPEQYF	TGTGCCAGCAGCGCCAGGAGAGAGGGCCACAGACGACTAGCGGGAGCGCCCGAGCAGTACTTC
TRBV29-1	TRBJ2-5	.	few	CSVEQGSSAQYF	TGCAGCGTTGAACAGGGTTCTTCGGCCCAGTACTTC
TRBV20-1	TRBJ2-1	.	.	CSARDLTGFPEQFF	TGCAGTGCTAGAGATTTGACCGGGTTTCCTGAGCAGTTCTTC
TRBV27	TRBJ2-5	.	many	CASSYHRPGRGGIETQYF	TGTGCCAGCAGTTATCATCGTCCGGGACGCGGAGGGATTGAGACCCAGTACTTC
TRBV24-1	TRBJ2-2	.	many	CATSDLDYSGELFF	TGTGCCACCAGTGATTTGGACTATTCCGGGGAGCTGTTTTTT
TRBV4-1	TRBJ1-1	.	many	CASGREFRNTEAFF	TGCGCCAGCGGCCGTGAATTTCGGAACACTGAAGCTTTCTTT
TRBV12-3/TRBV12-4	TRBJ2-7	.	many	CASRGTIGYEQYF	TGTGCCAGCAGGGGAACAATCGGGTACGAGCAGTACTTC
TRBV11-3	TRBJ2-3	.	.	CASSSRDSTDTQYF	TGTGCCAGCAGCTCCCGGGACAGCACAGATACGCAGTATTTT
TRBV29-1	TRBJ2-5	.	.	CSMRPGGSETQYF	TGCAGCATGCGACCTGGAGGGTCAGAGACCCAGTACTTC
TRBV7-8	TRBJ1-4	TRBD1	few	CASSLAGTGHEKLFF	TGTGCCAGCAGCTTGGCCGGGACAGGGCATGAAAAACTGTTTTTT
TRBV27	TRBJ1-1	.	many	CASSLALGTTEAFF	TGTGCCAGCAGTTTAGCATTGGGGACTACTGAAGCTTTCTTT
TRBV6-2/TRBV6-3	TRBJ1-5	.	many	CASSWDSVHQHF	TGTGCCAGCAGTTGGGACTCCGTGCACCAGCATTTT
TRBV20-1	TRBJ2-7	TRBD2	many	CSASRSSGGYEQYF	TGCAGTGCTAGTAGAAGTAGCGGGGGCTACGAGCAGTACTTC